This T cell receptor beta chain stems from a study of T cells after yellow fever vaccination. Findings and caveats of the study: Some clonotypes, a small share, were shared between CD4 and CD8 compartments. Researchers cautioned that FACS-sorted repertoires could harbor abundant clonotypes contaminating from the bulk population. Clones that expanded after primary vaccination mostly reappeared after the booster (roughly 95% CD4, 88% CD8).

This clonotype showed up many times. Its target is unknown. Germline assignment: CDR1 MNHEY and CDR2 SVGEGT. V gave up 4 bases and J gave up 15 bases; unmatched junction bases: 12. The CDR3 has 14 residues. Universal primer sites and UMIs were introduced during 5'RACE template-switching synthesis of TCR cDNA. Via MiXCR, TCRdb re-called the 5' RACE reads, giving one row per CDR3 protein. The sample has more than 450,000 distinct CDR3 sequences; roughly 22% are singletons. The receptor's source is a man between 18 and 29 years old who received the YFV17D yellow fever vaccine. The sequencing here drew on PBMCs, taken more than 20 days after the first yellow fever vaccination. The rearrangement joins TRBV6-2 or TRBV6-3 to TRBJ1-6; the match to TRBD1 covers 7 bases. The CDR3 sequence is CASSSESWDRSLHF. CDR3 sequence (DNA): TGTGCCAGCAGTTCCGAGTCCTGGGACAGAAGCCTCCACTTT.